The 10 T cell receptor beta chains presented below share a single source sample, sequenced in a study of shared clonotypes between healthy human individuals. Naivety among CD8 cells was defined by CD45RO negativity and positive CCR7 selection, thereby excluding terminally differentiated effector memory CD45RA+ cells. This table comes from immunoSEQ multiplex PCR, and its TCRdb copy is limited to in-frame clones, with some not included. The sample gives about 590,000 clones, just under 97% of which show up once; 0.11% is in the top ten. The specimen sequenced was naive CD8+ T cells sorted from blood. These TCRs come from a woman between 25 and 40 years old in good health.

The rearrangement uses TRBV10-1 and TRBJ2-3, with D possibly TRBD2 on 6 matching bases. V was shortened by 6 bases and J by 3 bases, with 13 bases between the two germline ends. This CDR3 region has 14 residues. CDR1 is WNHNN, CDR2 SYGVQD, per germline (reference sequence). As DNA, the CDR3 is TGCGCCAGCAGCGGGGGACGGACTACAGATACGCAGTATTTT. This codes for CASSGGRTTDTQYF.

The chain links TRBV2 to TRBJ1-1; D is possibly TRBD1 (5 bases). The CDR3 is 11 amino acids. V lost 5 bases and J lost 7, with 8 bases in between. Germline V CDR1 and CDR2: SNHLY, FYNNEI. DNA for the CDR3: TGTGCCAGCAGTTACCAGGGTGAAGCTTTCTTT. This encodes CASSYQGEAFF.

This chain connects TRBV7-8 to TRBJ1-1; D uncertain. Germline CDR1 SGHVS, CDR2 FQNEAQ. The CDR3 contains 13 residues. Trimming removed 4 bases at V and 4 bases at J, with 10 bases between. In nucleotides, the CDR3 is TGTGCCAGCAGCTCAGACCCAATCACTGAAGCTTTCTTT. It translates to CASSSDPITEAFF. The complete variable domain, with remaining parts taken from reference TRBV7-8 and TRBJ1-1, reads GAGVSQSPRYKVAKRGQDVALRCDPISGHVSLFWYQQALGQGPEFLTYFQNEAQLDKSGLPSDRFFAERPEGSVSTLKIQRTQQEDSAVYLCASSSDPITEAFFGQGTRLTVV.

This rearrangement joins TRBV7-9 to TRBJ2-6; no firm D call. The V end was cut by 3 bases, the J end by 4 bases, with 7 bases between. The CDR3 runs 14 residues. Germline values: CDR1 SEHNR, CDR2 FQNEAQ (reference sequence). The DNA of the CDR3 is TGTGCCAGCAGCTTTGTTTCGGGGGCCAACGTCCTGACTTTC. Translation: CASSFVSGANVLTF.

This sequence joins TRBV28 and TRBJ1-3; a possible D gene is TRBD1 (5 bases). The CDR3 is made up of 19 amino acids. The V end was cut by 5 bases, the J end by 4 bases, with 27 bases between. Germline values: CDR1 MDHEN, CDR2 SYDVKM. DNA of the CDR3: TGTGCCAGCAGTCCTCCAGGGTTCGCTTCCTTTTTTCCCGGAAACACCATATATTTT. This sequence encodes CASSPPGFASFFPGNTIYF.

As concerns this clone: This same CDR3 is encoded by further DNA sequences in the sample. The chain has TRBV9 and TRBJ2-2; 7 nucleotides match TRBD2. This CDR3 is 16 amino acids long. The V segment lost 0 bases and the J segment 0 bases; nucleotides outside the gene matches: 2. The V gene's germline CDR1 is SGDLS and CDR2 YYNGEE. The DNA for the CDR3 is TGTGCCAGCAGCGTAGGAAGCGGGACGAACACCGGGGAGCTGTTTTTT. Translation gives CASSVGSGTNTGELFF.

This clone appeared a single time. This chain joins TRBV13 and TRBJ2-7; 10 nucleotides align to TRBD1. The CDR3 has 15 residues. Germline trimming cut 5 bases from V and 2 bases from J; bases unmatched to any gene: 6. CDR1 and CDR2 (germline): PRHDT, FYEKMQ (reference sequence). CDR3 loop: CASSVGQGLTYEQYF. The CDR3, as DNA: TGTGCCAGCAGCGTGGGACAGGGGCTGACCTACGAGCAGTACTTC.

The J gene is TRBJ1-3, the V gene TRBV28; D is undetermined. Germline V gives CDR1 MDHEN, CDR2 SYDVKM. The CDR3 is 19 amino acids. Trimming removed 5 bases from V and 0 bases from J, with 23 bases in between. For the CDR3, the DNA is TGTGCCAGCAGTACGATCCCCCGGGCCTCCCGAATCTCTGGAAACACCATATATTTT. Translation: CASSTIPRASRISGNTIYF. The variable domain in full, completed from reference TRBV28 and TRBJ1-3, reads DVKVTQSSRYLVKRTGEKVFLECVQDMDHENMFWYRQDPGLGLRLIYFSYDVKMKEKGDIPEGYSVSREKKERFSLILESASTNQTSMYLCASSTIPRASRISGNTIYFGEGSWLTVV.

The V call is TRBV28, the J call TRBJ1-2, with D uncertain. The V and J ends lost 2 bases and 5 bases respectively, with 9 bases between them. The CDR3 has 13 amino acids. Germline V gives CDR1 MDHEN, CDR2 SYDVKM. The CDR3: CASSLLRLYGYTF. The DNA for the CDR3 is TGTGCCAGCAGTTTACTCAGGCTTTATGGCTACACCTTC.

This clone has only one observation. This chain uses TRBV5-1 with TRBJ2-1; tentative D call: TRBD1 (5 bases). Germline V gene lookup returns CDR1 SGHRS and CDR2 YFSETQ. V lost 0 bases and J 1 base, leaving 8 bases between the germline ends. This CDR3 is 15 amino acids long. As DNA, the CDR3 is TGCGCCAGCAGCTTGGCCAAGGGGTCCTACAATGAGCAGTTCTTC. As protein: CASSLAKGSYNEQFF.